The following is a T cell receptor beta chain sequence with its context. This specimen comes from a study of blood T cell repertoires in COVID-19. TCRdb's table, derived via immunoSEQ multiplex PCR, lists solely in-frame clones and lacks some. The sample includes 160,000 or so clones, roughly 90% of them seen just once. J was trimmed by 5 bases and V by 4 bases; bases with no gene match: 8. The germline V gene has CDR1 MGHRA and CDR2 YSYEKL. This CDR3 region has 16 residues. Sequencing used PBMCs or T cells enriched from blood (not recorded which). This chain links TRBV4-1 with TRBJ1-4; 9 nucleotides line up with TRBD1. The sequence was obtained from a woman aged 45-65 years who had recovered from COVID-19. The CDR3: CASSPDRQGGNEKLFF. CDR3 in DNA: TGCGCCAGCAGCCCCGATAGACAGGGGGGAAATGAAAAACTGTTTTTT.